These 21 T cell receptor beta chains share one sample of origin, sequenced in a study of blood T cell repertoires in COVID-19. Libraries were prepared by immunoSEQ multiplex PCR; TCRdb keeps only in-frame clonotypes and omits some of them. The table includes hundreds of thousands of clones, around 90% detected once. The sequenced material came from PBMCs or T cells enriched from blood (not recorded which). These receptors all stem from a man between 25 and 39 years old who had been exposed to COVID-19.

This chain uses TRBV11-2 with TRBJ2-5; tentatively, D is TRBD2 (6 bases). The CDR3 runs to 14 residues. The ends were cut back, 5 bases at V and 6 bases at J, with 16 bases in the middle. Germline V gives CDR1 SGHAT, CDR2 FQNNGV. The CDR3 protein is CASSPTWGEKTQYF. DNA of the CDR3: TGTGCCAGCAGCCCTACGTGGGGGGAGAAGACCCAGTACTTC.

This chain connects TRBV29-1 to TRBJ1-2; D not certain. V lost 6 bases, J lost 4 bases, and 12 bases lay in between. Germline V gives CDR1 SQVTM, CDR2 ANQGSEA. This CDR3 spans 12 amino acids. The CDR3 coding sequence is TGCAGCGTGCGCGACGGCGGCTATGGCTACACCTTC. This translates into CSVRDGGYGYTF.

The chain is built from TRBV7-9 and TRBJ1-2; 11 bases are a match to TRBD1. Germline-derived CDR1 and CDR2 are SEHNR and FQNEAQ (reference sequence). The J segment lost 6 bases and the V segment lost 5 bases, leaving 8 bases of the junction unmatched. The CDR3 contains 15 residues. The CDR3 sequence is CASSQPGQGAHGYTF. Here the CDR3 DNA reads TGTGCCAGCAGCCAACCAGGACAGGGGGCACATGGCTACACCTTC.

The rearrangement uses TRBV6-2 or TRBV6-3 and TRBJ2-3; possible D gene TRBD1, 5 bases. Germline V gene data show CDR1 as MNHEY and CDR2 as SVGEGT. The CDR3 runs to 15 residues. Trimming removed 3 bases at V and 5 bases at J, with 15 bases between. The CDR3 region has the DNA TGTGCCAGCAGTTATAATTTGGGGCTTGAAGATACGCAGTATTTT. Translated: CASSYNLGLEDTQYF.

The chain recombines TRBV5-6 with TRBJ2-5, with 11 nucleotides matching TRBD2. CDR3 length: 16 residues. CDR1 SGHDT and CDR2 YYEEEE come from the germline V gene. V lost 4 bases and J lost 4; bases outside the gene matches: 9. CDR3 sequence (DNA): TGTGCCAGCAGCGATAGCGGGGGGGCGTTTCTAGAGACCCAGTACTTC. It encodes CASSDSGGAFLETQYF.

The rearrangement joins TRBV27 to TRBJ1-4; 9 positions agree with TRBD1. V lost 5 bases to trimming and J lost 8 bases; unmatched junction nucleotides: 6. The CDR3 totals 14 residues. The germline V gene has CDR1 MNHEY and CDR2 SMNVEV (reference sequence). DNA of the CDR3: TGTGCCAGCAGTCTATGGACAGGGGACGAAAAACTGTTTTTT. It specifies CASSLWTGDEKLFF.

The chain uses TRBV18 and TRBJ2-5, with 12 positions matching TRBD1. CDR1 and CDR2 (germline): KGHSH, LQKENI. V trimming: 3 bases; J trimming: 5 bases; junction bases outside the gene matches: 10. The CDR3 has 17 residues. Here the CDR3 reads CASSPAIGTGGAETQYF. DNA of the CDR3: TGTGCCAGCTCACCGGCTATTGGGACAGGGGGCGCGGAGACCCAGTACTTC.

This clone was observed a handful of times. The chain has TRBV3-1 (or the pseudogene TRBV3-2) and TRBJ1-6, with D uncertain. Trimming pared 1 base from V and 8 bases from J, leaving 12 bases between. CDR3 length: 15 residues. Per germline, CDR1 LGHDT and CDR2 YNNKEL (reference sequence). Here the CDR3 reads CASSQVEGGDSPLHF. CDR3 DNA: TGTGCCAGCAGCCAAGTAGAGGGTGGTGATTCACCCCTCCACTTT.

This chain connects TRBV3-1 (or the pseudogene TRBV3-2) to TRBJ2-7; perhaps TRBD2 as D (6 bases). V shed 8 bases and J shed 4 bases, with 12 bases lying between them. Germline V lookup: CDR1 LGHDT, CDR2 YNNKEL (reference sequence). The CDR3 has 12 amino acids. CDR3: CASGGGKYEQYF. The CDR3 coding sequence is TGTGCCAGCGGGGGAGGCAAGTACGAGCAGTACTTC.

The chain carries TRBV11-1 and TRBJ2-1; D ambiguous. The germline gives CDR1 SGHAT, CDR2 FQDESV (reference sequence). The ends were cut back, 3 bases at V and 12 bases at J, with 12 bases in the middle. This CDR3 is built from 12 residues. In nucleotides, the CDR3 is TGTGCCAGCAGCTTCTCGTCCGGTGGGCAGTTCTTC. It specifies CASSFSSGGQFF.

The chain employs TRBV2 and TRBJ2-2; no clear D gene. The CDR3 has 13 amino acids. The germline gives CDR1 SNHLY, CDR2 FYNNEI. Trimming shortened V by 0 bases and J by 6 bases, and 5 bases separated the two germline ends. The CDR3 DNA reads TGTGCCAGCAGTGAAGCTCGTCCCGGGGAGCTGTTTTTT. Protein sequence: CASSEARPGELFF.

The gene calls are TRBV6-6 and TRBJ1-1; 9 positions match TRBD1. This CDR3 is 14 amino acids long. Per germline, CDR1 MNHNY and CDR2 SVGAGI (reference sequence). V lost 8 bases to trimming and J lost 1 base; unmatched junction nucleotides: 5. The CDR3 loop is CASSRTGENTEAFF. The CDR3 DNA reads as TGTGCCAGCTCACGGACAGGGGAGAACACTGAAGCTTTCTTT.

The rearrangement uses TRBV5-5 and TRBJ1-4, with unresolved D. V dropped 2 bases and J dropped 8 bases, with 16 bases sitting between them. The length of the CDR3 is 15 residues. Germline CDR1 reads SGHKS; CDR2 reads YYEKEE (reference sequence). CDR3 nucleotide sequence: TGTGCCAGCAGCTTTGCAAAGGGAGGAGGAGAAAAACTGTTTTTT. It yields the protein CASSFAKGGGEKLFF.

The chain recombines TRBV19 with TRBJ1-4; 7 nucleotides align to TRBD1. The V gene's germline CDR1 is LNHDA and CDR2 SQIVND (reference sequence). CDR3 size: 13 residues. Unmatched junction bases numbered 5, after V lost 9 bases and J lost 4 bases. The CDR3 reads CASGDSYNEKLFF. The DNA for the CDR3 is TGTGCCAGCGGGGACAGCTATAATGAAAAACTGTTTTTT.

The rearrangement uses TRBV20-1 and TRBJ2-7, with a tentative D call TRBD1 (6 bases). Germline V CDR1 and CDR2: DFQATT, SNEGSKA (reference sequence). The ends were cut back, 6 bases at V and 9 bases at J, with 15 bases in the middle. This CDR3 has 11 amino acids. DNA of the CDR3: TGCAGTGCACGACACAGGGACGCGCAGTACTTC. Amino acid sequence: CSARHRDAQYF.

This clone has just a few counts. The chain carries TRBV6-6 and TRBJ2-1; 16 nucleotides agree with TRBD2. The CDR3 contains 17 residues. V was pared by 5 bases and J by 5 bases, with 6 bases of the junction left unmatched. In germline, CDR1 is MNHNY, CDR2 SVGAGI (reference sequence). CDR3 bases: TGTGCCAGCAGTCCTCCGGGACTAGCGGGGGGGGACAATGAGCAGTTCTTC. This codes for CASSPPGLAGGDNEQFF.

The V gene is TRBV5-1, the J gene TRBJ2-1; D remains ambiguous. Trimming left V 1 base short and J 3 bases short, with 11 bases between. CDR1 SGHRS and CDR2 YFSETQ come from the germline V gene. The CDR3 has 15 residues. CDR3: CASSLLASDYNEQFF. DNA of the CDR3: TGCGCCAGCAGCTTGCTTGCGTCCGACTACAATGAGCAGTTCTTC.

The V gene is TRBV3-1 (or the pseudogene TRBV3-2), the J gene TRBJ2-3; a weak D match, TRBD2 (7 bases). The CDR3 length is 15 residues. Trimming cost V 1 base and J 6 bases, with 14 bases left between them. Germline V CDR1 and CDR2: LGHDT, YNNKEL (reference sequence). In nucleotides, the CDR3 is TGTGCCAGCAGCCAAGTGTGGGGGGGCGGCGATACGCAGTATTTT. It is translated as CASSQVWGGGDTQYF.

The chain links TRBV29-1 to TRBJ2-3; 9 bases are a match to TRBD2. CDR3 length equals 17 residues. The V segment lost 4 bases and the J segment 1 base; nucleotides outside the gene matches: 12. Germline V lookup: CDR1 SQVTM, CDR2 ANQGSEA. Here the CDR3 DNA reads TGCAGCGTTGCCATATTTCCTCCTAGCGGGGGCACAGATACGCAGTATTTT. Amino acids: CSVAIFPPSGGTDTQYF.

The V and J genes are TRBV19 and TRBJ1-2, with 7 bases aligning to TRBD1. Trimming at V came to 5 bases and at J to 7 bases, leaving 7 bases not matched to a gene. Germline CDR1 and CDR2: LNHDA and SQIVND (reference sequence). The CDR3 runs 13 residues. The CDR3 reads CASSADRESGYTF. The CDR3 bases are TGTGCCAGTAGTGCCGACAGGGAGAGTGGCTACACCTTC.

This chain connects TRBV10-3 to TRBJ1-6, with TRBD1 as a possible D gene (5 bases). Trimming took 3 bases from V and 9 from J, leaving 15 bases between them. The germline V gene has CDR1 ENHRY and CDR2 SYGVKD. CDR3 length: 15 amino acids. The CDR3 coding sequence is TGTGCCATCAGTGAAGTGGGAGGGGTTGGTTCACCCCTCCACTTT. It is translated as CAISEVGGVGSPLHF.